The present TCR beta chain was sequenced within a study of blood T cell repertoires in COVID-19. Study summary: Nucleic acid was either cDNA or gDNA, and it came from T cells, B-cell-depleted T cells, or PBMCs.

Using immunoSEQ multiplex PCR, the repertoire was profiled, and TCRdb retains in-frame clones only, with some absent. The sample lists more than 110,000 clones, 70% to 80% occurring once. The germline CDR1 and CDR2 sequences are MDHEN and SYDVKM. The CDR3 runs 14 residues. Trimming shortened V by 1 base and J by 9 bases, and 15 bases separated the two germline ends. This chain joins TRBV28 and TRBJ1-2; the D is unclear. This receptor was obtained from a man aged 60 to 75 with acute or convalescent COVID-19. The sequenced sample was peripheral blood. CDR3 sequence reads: CASSLSGPRKSYTF. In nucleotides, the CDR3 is TGTGCCAGCAGTTTATCGGGTCCCCGGAAGAGCTACACCTTC.